The 10 T cell receptor beta chains below were found in one sample sequenced in a study of T-cell reconstitution after alpha-beta-depleted transplantation in children. Library preparation (for TCRbeta) was performed with unique molecular identifiers. TCRdb called the PCR reads again in MiXCR, with one record for every CDR3 protein. The top ten hold more than 2% of the sample, which has 200,000 to 300,000 distinct CDR3 sequences, 25% seen once. Specimen: PBMCs, collected before TCRalphabeta/CD19-depleted stem cell transplant. The receptors here all came from a girl aged 2-10 years with Fanconi anemia, due to receive a stem cell transplant.

A word on this clonotype: The conserved phenylalanine or tryptophan normally closing the CDR3 is absent here, so this likely arose from a read error. This chain links TRBV5-1 with TRBJ1-2, with 9 bases aligning to TRBD1. CDR1 and CDR2 from the germline V gene are SGHRS and YFSETQ. The ends lost 3 bases at V and 5 bases at J; junction bases unmatched: 5. There are 14 residues in the CDR3. The CDR3 spells CASSWDREKYGYTS. DNA of the CDR3: TGCGCCAGCAGCTGGGACAGGGAGAAGTATGGCTACACCTCC.

This chain uses TRBV10-3 with TRBJ2-6, with TRBD1 as a possible D gene (5 bases). Germline-derived CDR1 and CDR2 are ENHRY and SYGVKD. V was cut by 7 bases and J by 0 bases, with 10 bases left in between. CDR3 length equals 15 residues. This CDR3 is CAINRSPSGANVLTF. For the CDR3, the DNA is TGTGCCATCAACAGGTCACCCTCTGGGGCCAACGTCCTGACTTTC.

On this clonotype: This may be a read error: a much more frequent sequence differs by one nucleotide. CDR3 residues: CASSYTGGTEAFF. The CDR3, as DNA: TGTGCCAGCAGTTATACAGGGGGCACTGAAGCTTTCTTT. The chain employs TRBV2 and TRBJ1-1; 8 bases line up with TRBD1. The CDR3 contains 13 residues. Trimming removed 5 bases from V and 4 bases from J; junction bases left unmatched: 3. Looked up from germline, CDR1 is SNHLY and CDR2 is FYNNEI.

This clonotype was detected only a few times. The chain uses TRBV7-2 and TRBJ2-7, with a weak D call TRBD1 (5 bases). From germline, CDR1 is SGHTA and CDR2 FQGNSA. The CDR3 covers 15 residues. With 3 bases removed from V and 3 bases from J, the gap between germline ends came to 15 bases. CDR3 bases: TGTGCCAGCAGCTTGTCTCAGGGCGTTGGCTACGAGCAGTACTTC. Translated, it gives CASSLSQGVGYEQYF.

The sample holds a few counts of this clonotype. The gene calls are TRBV24-1 and TRBJ2-1; 14 bases are a match to TRBD2. Germline V lookup: CDR1 KGHDR, CDR2 SFDVKD. This CDR3 is built from 16 residues. J lost 5 bases, V lost 5 bases, and 4 bases had no gene match. This chain's CDR3 is CATSAGTSGRNNEQFF. DNA of the CDR3: TGTGCCACCAGTGCCGGGACTAGCGGGAGAAACAATGAGCAGTTCTTC.

At least ten counts were recorded for this clonotype. The rearrangement links TRBV27 to TRBJ2-1; 11 positions agree with TRBD2. Germline trimming cut 4 bases from V and 8 bases from J; bases unmatched to any gene: 13. CDR3 size: 17 residues. The germline V gene has CDR1 MNHEY and CDR2 SMNVEV (reference sequence). In nucleotides, the CDR3 is TGTGCCAGCAGTTCGCTACTCACTAGCGGGAGCGGGGATGAGCAGTTCTTC. It is translated as CASSSLLTSGSGDEQFF.

This clonotype was detected ten times or more. The chain combines TRBV12-3 or TRBV12-4 with TRBJ1-2; possibly TRBD1 for D (5 bases). This CDR3 comprises 13 residues. V dropped 5 bases and J dropped 7 bases, with 14 bases sitting between them. DNA for the CDR3: TGTGCCAGCAGTCTCGTGGGGCAGGGTGGCTACACCTTC. It translates to CASSLVGQGGYTF.

At least ten counts were recorded for this clonotype. This sequence joins TRBV20-1 and TRBJ2-7; 11 bases align to TRBD1. Germline CDR1 reads DFQATT; CDR2 reads SNEGSKA (reference sequence). J gave up 4 bases and V 6 bases, and 8 bases lay outside the gene matches. The CDR3 length is 14 residues. The CDR3 coding sequence is TGCAGTGCCGAGGGACAGGGGGACCTATACGAGCAGTACTTC. This encodes CSAEGQGDLYEQYF.

At least ten counts were recorded for this clonotype. The rearrangement links TRBV3-1 to TRBJ1-5, with D possibly TRBD1 on 5 matching bases. Deletions cut 0 bases from V and 7 bases from J, with 7 bases between. There are 13 residues in the CDR3. The germline CDR1 and CDR2 sequences are LGHDT and YNNKEL (reference sequence). CDR3 sequence (DNA): TGTGCCAGCAGCCAAGATCGGGACCAGCCCCAGCATTTT. Its translation is CASSQDRDQPQHF.

This chain links TRBV15 with TRBJ2-1, with D possibly matching TRBD1 (6 bases). Germline-derived CDR1 and CDR2 are LNHNV and YYDKDF (reference sequence). V was trimmed by 0 bases and J by 3 bases, leaving 24 bases between them. The CDR3 spans 20 residues. CDR3 in amino acids: CATSRDGRSGKWGLYNEQFF. The CDR3 DNA reads TGTGCCACCAGCAGAGATGGACGGTCCGGGAAGTGGGGGCTCTACAATGAGCAGTTCTTC. Using reference TRBV15 and TRBJ2-1 for the parts outside the CDR3, the full variable domain is DAMVIQNPRYQVTQFGKPVTLSCSQTLNHNVMYWYQQKSSQAPKLLFHYYDKDFNNEADTPDNFQSRRPNTSFCFLDIRSPGLGDTAMYLCATSRDGRSGKWGLYNEQFFGPGTRLTVL.